This TCR beta chain was recorded in a study of blood T cell repertoires in COVID-19. Study information: COVID-19 samples collected from the United States, Italy and Spain covered acute and convalescent phases. T cells, B-cell-depleted T cells, or PBMCs supplied cDNA or gDNA.

Profiled with immunoSEQ multiplex PCR; TCRdb holds only in-frame clones, not every one. The sample yields around 180,000 clones, more than 75% seen once. Ten or more counts support this clone. CDR1 MDHEN and CDR2 SYDVKM come from the germline V gene. The CDR3 is 12 amino acids. Clinical history reported by participants formed the basis on which cohorts were assigned. The V call is TRBV28, the J call TRBJ2-5; the match to TRBD1 covers 8 bases. This sequence was found in a woman aged 50 to 65 with acute COVID-19. Input material: PBMCs or T cells enriched from blood (not recorded which). The CDR3 loop reads CAIMTGEETQYF. The CDR3 coding sequence is TGTGCAATTATGACAGGGGAAGAGACCCAGTACTTC.